This section outlines one TCR beta chain sequence together with its context. What it recognizes is unknown. This sample is drawn from a study of beta chain features in type 1 diabetes. Study-wide results and caveats: Reads derived from cDNA could over-represent cells showing high TCR expression.

CD45RO/CCR7/CD25/CD127/CD95/CD27 staining was used to isolate CD4+ naive, central memory, regulatory and stem cell-like memory cells by sorting. The authors reverse transcribed all of the isolated RNA, so sequencing captured expressed TCRB transcripts. Using immunoSEQ multiplex PCR, the repertoire was profiled, and TCRdb retains in-frame clones only, with some absent. The sample has roughly 250,000 clones, 55% to 70% seen once. V lost 6 bases, J lost 1 base, and 9 bases lay in between. Germline V CDR1 and CDR2: SSHAT, FNYEAQ (reference sequence). CDR3 length: 13 amino acids. Sequenced: naive CD4+ T cells from blood. This receptor was obtained from a man between 25 and 39 years old in good health. J is TRBJ2-5 and V is TRBV7-7; D might be TRBD2 (5 bases). The CDR3 reads CASSRGLQETQYF. CDR3 DNA: TGTGCCAGCAGTAGAGGGCTCCAAGAGACCCAGTACTTC.